One and the same sample provided the 4 T cell receptor beta chains below, sequenced in a study of cytomegalovirus exposure and HLA in healthy donors. PCR amplification relied on 60 Vbeta primers (plus 13 Jbeta primers). The table came from immunoSEQ multiplex PCR; TCRdb's copy has only in-frame clones and leaves some out. The sample holds around 150,000 clones, around 75% seen once. Specimen: PBMCs. Receptors were obtained from a man between 18 and 35 years old in good health and CMV-seronegative.

The gene calls are TRBV4-1 and TRBJ1-2; D not certain. Germline CDR1 is MGHRA and CDR2 is YSYEKL. CDR3 length: 13 amino acids. The V gene lost 2 bases and the J gene lost 4 bases, with 8 bases spanning the gap. CDR3 in amino acids: CASSQRVPYGYTF. Written as DNA, the CDR3 is TGCGCCAGCAGCCAAAGAGTCCCCTATGGCTACACCTTC.

This clone appeared once. The chain recombines TRBV7-9 with TRBJ2-1, with 10 bases that match TRBD1. Trimming cost V 5 bases and J 6 bases; bases outside gene matches: 7. From germline, CDR1 is SEHNR and CDR2 FQNEAQ (reference sequence). The CDR3 covers 15 residues. The CDR3 DNA reads as TGTGCCAGCAGCCGTCCCGGGACAGGGGTCAATGAGCAGTTCTTC. This translates into CASSRPGTGVNEQFF.

V usage is TRBV27 and J usage is TRBJ2-5; possible D gene TRBD1, 6 bases. This CDR3 is 14 amino acids long. V lost 2 bases to trimming and J lost 5 bases, with 12 bases between them. The germline CDR1 and CDR2 sequences are MNHEY and SMNVEV (reference sequence). In DNA form, the CDR3 reads TGTGCCAGCAGTTTACTGGGGGCAGGGGAGACCCAGTACTTC. This gives the protein CASSLLGAGETQYF.

The chain uses TRBV7-9 and TRBJ1-2; 7 bases map to TRBD1. CDR1 is SEHNR, CDR2 FQNEAQ, per germline (reference sequence). The ends lost 4 bases at V and 2 bases at J; junction bases unmatched: 1. The CDR3 is made up of 13 amino acids. This CDR3 reads CASSSTGNYGYTF. CDR3 coding DNA: TGTGCCAGCAGCTCGACAGGGAACTATGGCTACACCTTC.